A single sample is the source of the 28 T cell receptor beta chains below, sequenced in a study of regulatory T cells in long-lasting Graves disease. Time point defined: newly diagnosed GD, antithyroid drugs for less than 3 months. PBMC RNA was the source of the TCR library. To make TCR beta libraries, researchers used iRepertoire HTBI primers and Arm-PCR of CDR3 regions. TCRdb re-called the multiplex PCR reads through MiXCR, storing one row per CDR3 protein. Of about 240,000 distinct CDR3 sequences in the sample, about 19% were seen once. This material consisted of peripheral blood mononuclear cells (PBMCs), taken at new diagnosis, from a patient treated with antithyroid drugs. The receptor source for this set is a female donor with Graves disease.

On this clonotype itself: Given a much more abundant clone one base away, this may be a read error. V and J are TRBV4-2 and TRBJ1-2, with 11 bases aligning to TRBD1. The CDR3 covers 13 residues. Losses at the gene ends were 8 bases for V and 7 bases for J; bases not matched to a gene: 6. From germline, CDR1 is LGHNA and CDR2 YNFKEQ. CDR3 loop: CASGRGQGAGYTF. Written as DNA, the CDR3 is TGTGCCAGCGGCCGTGGACAGGGGGCTGGCTACACCTTC.

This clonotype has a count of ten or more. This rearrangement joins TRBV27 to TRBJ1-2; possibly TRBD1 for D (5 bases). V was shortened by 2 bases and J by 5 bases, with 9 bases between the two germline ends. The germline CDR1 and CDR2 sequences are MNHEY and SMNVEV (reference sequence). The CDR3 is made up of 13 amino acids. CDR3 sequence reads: CASSLVGGYGYTF. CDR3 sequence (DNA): TGTGCCAGCAGTTTAGTCGGGGGGTATGGCTACACCTTC.

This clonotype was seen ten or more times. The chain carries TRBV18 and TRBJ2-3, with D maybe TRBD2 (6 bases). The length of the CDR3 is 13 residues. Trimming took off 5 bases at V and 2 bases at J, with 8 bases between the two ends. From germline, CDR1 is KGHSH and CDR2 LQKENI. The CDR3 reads CASSARDTDTQYF. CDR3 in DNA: TGTGCCAGCTCAGCGCGGGACACAGATACGCAGTATTTT.

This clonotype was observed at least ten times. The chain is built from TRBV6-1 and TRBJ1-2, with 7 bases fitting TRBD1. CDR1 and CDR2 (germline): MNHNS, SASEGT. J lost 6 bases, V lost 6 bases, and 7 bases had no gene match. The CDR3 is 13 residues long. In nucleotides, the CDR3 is TGTGCCAGCAGGAAGGGACAGACTCATGGCTACACCTTC. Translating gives CASRKGQTHGYTF.

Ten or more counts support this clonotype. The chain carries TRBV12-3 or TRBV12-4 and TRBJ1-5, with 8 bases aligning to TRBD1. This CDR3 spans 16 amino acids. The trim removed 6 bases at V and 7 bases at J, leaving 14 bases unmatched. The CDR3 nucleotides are TGTGCCAGCAGCCGTCTACGGACAGGGAGGTTGCAGCCCCAGCATTTT. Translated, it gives CASSRLRTGRLQPQHF.

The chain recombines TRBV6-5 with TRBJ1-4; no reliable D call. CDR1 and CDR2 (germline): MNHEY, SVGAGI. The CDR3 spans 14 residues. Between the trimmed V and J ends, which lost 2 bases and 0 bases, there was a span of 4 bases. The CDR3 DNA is TGTGCCAGCAGTTACGGGACAACTAATGAAAAACTGTTTTTT. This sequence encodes CASSYGTTNEKLFF.

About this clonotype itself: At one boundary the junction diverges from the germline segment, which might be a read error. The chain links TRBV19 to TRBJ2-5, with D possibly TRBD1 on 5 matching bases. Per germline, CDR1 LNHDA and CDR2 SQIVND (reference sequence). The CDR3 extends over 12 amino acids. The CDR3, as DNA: TGTGCCAGTAGCCAGGGTACGGAGACCCAGCACTTC. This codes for CASSQGTETQHF. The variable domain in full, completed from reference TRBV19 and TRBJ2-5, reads DGGITQSPKYLFRKEGQNVTLSCEQNLNHDAMYWYRQDPGQGLRLIYYSQIVNDFQKGDIAEGYSVSREKKESFPLTVTSAQKNPTAFYLCASSQGTETQHFGPGTRLLVL.

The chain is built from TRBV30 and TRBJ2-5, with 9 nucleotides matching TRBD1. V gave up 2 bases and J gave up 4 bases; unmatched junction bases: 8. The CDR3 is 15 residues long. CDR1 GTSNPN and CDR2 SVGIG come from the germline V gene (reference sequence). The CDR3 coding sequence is TGTGCCTGGAGTCCACCCGGGACAGGGAGAGAGACCCAGTACTTC. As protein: CAWSPPGTGRETQYF.

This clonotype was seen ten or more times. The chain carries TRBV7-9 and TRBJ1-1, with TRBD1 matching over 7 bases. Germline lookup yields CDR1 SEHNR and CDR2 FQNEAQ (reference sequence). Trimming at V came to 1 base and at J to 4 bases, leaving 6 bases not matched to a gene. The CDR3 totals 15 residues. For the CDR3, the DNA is TGTGCCAGCAGCTTAGAAGGGGGCGCCCCCACTGAAGCTTTCTTT. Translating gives CASSLEGGAPTEAFF.

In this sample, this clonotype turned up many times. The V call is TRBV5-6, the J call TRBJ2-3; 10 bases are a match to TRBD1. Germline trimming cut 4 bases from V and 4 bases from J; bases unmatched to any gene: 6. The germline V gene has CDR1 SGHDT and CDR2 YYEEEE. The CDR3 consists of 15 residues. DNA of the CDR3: TGTGCCAGCAGCAGGACAGGGGGTCTCGCAGATACGCAGTATTTT. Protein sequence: CASSRTGGLADTQYF.

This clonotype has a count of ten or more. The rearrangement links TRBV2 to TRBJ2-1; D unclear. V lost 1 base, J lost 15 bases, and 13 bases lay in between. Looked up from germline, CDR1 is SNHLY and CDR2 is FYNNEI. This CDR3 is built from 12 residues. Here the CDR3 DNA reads TGTGCCAGCAGTGAAGGCATTCTCCTTCCGTTCTTC. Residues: CASSEGILLPFF.

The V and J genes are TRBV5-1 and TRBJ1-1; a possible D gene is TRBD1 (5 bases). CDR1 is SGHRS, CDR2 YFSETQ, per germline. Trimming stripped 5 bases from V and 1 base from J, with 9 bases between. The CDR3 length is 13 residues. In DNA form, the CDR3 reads TGCGCCAGCAGTTCCAGGGAGAACACTGAAGCTTTCTTT. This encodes CASSSRENTEAFF.

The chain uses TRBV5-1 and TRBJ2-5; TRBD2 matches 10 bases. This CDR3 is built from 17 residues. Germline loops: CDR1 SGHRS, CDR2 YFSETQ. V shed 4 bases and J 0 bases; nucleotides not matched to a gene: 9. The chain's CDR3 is CASSPRTSGENQETQYF. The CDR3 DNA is TGCGCCAGCAGCCCAAGAACTAGCGGGGAGAACCAAGAGACCCAGTACTTC.

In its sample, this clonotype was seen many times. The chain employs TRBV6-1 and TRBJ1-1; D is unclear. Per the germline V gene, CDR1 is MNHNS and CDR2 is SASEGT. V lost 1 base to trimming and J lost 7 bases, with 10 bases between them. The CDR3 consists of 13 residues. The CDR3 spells CASSEVGRGEAFF. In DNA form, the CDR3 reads TGTGCCAGCAGTGAAGTGGGCCGGGGTGAAGCTTTCTTT.

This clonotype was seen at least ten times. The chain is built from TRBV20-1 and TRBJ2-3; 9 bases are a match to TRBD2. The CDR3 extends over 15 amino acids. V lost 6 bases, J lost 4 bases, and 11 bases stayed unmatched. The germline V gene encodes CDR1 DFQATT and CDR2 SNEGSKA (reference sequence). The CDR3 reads CSAGRPSGAPDTQYF. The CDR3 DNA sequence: TGCAGTGCAGGCCGGCCTAGCGGGGCTCCAGATACGCAGTATTTT.

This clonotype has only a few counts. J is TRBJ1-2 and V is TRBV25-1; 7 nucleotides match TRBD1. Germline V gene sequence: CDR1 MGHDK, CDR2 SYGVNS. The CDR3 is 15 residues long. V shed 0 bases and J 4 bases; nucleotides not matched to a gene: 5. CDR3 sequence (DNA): TGTGCCAGCAGTGAATATCAACAGGGGAGCTATGGCTACACCTTC. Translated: CASSEYQQGSYGYTF.

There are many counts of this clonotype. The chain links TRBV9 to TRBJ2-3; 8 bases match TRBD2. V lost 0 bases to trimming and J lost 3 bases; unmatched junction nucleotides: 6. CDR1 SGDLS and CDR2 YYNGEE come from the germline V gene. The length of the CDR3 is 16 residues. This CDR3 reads CASSVGSGSGTDTQYF. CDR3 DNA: TGTGCCAGCAGCGTAGGGAGCGGGAGTGGGACAGATACGCAGTATTTT. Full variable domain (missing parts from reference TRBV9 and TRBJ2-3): DSGVTQTPKHLITATGQRVTLRCSPRSGDLSVYWYQQSLDQGLQFLIQYYNGEERAKGNILERFSAQQFPDLHSELNLSSLELGDSALYFCASSVGSGSGTDTQYFGPGTRLTVL.

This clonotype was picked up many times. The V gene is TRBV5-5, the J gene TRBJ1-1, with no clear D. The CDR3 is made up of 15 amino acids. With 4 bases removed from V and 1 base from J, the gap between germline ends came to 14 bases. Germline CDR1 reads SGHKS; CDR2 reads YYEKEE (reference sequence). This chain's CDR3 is CASSRTMTANTEAFF. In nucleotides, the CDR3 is TGTGCCAGCAGCCGCACCATGACGGCGAACACTGAAGCTTTCTTT.

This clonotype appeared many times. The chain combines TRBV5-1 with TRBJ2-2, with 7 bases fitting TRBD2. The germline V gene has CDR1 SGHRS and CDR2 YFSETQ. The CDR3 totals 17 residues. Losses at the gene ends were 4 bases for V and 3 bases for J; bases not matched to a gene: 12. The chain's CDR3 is CASSELVGGRYTGELFF. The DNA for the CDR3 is TGCGCCAGCAGCGAATTGGTGGGAGGGCGCTACACCGGGGAGCTGTTTTTT.

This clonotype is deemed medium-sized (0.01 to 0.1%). CDR3 in amino acids: CASSDPGTMNGYTF. The CDR3 nucleotides read TGTGCCAGCAGTGATCCCGGGACAATGAATGGCTACACCTTC. The genes are TRBV2 and TRBJ1-2, with a weak D call TRBD1 (6 bases). Between the trimmed V and J ends, which lost 3 bases and 6 bases, there was a span of 14 bases. CDR3 size: 14 residues. Germline-derived CDR1 and CDR2 are SNHLY and FYNNEI.

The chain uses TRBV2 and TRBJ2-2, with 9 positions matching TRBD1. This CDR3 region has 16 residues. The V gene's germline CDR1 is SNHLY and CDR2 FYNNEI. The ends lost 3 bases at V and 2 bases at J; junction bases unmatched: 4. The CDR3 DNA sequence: TGTGCCAGCAGTGACACAGGGGGCGCAAACACCGGGGAGCTGTTTTTT. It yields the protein CASSDTGGANTGELFF.

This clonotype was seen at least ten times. CDR3 nucleotide sequence: TGTGCCAGCAGTTCCTCTAGGACTGCCTATGGCTACACCTTC. It codes for CASSSSRTAYGYTF. V usage is TRBV28 and J usage is TRBJ1-2; D not certain. CDR1 and CDR2 (germline): MDHEN, SYDVKM. The CDR3 is 14 amino acids. Trimming took off 4 bases at V and 4 bases at J, with 13 bases between the two ends.

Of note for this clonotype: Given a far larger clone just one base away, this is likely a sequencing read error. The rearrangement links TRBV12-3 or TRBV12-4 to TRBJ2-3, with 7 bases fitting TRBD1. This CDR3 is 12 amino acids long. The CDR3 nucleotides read TGTGCCACTCGGGACAGCCAGGAGACCCGGTACTTC. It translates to CATRDSQETRYF.

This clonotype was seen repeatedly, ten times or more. CDR3 in amino acids: CASSFDRMDTQYF. Here the CDR3 DNA reads TGTGCCAGCAGCTTCGACAGGATGGATACGCAGTATTTT. The V gene is TRBV7-2, the J gene TRBJ2-3; weak D call: TRBD1 (6 bases). This CDR3 has 13 residues. V dropped 3 bases and J dropped 6 bases, with 10 bases sitting between them. From germline, CDR1 is SGHTA and CDR2 FQGNSA.

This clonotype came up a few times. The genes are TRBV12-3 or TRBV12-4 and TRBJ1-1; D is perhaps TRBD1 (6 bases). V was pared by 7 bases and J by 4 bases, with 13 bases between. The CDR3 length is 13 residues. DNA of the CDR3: TGTGCCAGCAACAACAGGGTCGCCACTGAAGCTTTCTTT. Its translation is CASNNRVATEAFF.

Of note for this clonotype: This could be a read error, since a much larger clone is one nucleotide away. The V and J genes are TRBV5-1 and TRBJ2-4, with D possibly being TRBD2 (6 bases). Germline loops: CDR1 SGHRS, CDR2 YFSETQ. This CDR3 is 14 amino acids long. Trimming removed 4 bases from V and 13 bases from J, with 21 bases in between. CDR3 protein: CASSPGTPGDEQYF. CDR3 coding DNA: TGCGCCAGCAGCCCGGGGACGCCGGGAGATGAGCAGTACTTC.

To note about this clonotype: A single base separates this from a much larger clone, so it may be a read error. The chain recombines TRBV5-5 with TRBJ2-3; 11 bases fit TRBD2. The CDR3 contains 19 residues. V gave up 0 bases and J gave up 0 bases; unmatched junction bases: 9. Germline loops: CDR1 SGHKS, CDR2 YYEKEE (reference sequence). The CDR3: CASSLGLAGSRPSTDTQYF. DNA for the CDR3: TGTGCCAGCAGCTTGGGACTAGCGGGGAGCCGACCTAGCACAGATACGCAGTATTTT.

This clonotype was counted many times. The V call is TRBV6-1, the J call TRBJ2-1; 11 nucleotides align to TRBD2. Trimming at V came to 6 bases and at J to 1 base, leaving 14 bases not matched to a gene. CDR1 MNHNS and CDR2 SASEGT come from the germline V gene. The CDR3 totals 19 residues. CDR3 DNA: TGTGCCAGCAGATCATCTCGGCTAGCGGGAGGCCAATCCTACAATGAGCAGTTCTTC. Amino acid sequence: CASRSSRLAGGQSYNEQFF.